The 19 T cell receptor beta chains presented below share a single source sample, sequenced in a study of T-cell reconstitution after alpha-beta-depleted transplantation in children. For TCRbeta, the library was prepared with unique molecular identifiers. MiXCR was run by TCRdb on the PCR reads, yielding one entry per CDR3 protein. This table has fewer than 700,000 distinct CDR3 sequences, under 30% appearing once. Sequenced here: PBMCs, mostly from graft donor cells, sampled 360 days after TCRalphabeta/CD19-depleted stem cell transplant. These receptors all stem from a boy under two years old who had a stem cell transplant for acute myeloid leukemia, so the T cells may come from the graft donor.

This clonotype was detected many times. The genes are TRBV20-1 and TRBJ2-1, with 8 bases fitting TRBD1. Germline V gene sequence: CDR1 DFQATT, CDR2 SNEGSKA (reference sequence). Trimming at V came to 2 bases and at J to 14 bases, leaving 11 bases not matched to a gene. The CDR3 is 13 amino acids. The chain's CDR3 is CSARPNRGAREFF. DNA of the CDR3: TGCAGTGCTAGACCAAACAGGGGGGCAAGAGAGTTCTTC.

Only a few counts were recorded for this clonotype. The chain employs TRBV12-3 or TRBV12-4 and TRBJ1-1; D perhaps matches TRBD1 (6 bases). The CDR3 has 16 amino acids. V was cut by 3 bases and J by 0 bases, with 14 bases left in between. The CDR3 spells CASSFHPGAMNTEAFF. In DNA form, the CDR3 reads TGTGCCAGCAGTTTTCATCCGGGGGCCATGAACACTGAAGCTTTCTTT.

This clonotype was seen only a few times. The chain uses TRBV20-1 and TRBJ1-1; 12 nucleotides line up with TRBD1. Trimming cost V 5 bases and J 6 bases; bases outside gene matches: 4. CDR3 length: 13 amino acids. Germline V CDR1 and CDR2: DFQATT, SNEGSKA (reference sequence). CDR3 DNA sequence: TGCAGTGCTGGGGACAGGGGGCGGTCTGAAGCTTTCTTT. It encodes CSAGDRGRSEAFF.

At least ten counts were recorded for this clonotype. The chain joins TRBV20-1 to TRBJ2-5; 8 positions agree with TRBD1. The CDR3 is 15 amino acids. Per germline, CDR1 DFQATT and CDR2 SNEGSKA (reference sequence). The ends lost 6 bases at V and 5 bases at J; junction bases unmatched: 14. The CDR3 bases are TGCAGTGCCCGCAGACAGGGGCTAGTGGAGGAGACCCAGTACTTC. It codes for CSARRQGLVEETQYF.

This clonotype was observed a few times. This sequence joins TRBV12-3 or TRBV12-4 and TRBJ1-2, with 10 bases identical to TRBD1. This CDR3 is 16 amino acids long. The V gene end was trimmed by 6 bases and the J gene end by 2 bases; junction bases not matched to a gene: 9. The CDR3 region has the DNA TGTGCCAGCAGCCTCACCGCGGACAGGGGGAACTATGGCTACACCTTC. This translates into CASSLTADRGNYGYTF.

The chain links TRBV6-5 to TRBJ1-1; 10 nucleotides agree with TRBD1. This CDR3 comprises 15 residues. The germline V gene has CDR1 MNHEY and CDR2 SVGAGI. Germline trimming cut 4 bases from V and 5 bases from J; bases unmatched to any gene: 7. The CDR3 protein is CASSWRDRGLTEAFF. DNA for the CDR3: TGTGCCAGCAGTTGGCGGGACAGGGGCTTGACTGAAGCTTTCTTT.

In its sample, this clonotype was seen many times. This chain joins TRBV6-6 and TRBJ2-5; D perhaps matches TRBD2 (5 bases). The CDR3 is 12 residues long. V lost 2 bases and J 5 bases, leaving 6 bases between the germline ends. Germline lookup yields CDR1 MNHNY and CDR2 SVGAGI (reference sequence). For the CDR3, the DNA is TGTGCCAGCAGTTACGACTATGAGACCCAGTACTTC. It yields the protein CASSYDYETQYF.

This clonotype appeared many times. V is TRBV6-5 and J is TRBJ1-1; maybe TRBD1 (5 bases). CDR3 length equals 12 residues. Germline V CDR1 and CDR2: MNHEY, SVGAGI. Between the trimmed V and J ends, which lost 2 bases and 4 bases, there was a span of 5 bases. The CDR3 coding sequence is TGTGCCAGCAGTTACGGGGGCACTGAAGCTTTCTTT. It yields the protein CASSYGGTEAFF.

The sample holds a few counts of this clonotype. This rearrangement joins TRBV4-1 to TRBJ2-1, with D maybe TRBD1 (6 bases). Germline V gene data show CDR1 as MGHRA and CDR2 as YSYEKL. The CDR3 totals 13 residues. V was shortened by 1 base and J by 8 bases, with 9 bases between the two germline ends. The CDR3 here is CASSQVGGDEQFF. The DNA for the CDR3 is TGCGCCAGCAGCCAAGTAGGGGGTGATGAGCAGTTCTTC.

Details on this clonotype: The junction departs from the called germline gene at one end, perhaps through a read error. J is TRBJ1-2 and V is TRBV28, with D unresolved. CDR3 length: 11 amino acids. Germline CDR1 MDHEN, CDR2 SYDVKM. In DNA, the CDR3 is TGCAGCGTCTTCGAGAACTATGGCTACACCTTC. Amino acids: CSVFENYGYTF.

Ten or more counts support this clonotype. The chain uses TRBV18 and TRBJ2-1; 11 bases align to TRBD1. The junction had 14 bases not matched to a gene; V was cut back by 1 base and J by 6 bases. In germline, CDR1 is KGHSH, CDR2 LQKENI. This CDR3 region has 19 residues. Written as DNA, the CDR3 is TGTGCCAGCTCACCACTTGGAACCCCCCCCGGGACAGGGGGCAATGAGCAGTTCTTC. This sequence encodes CASSPLGTPPGTGGNEQFF.

This clonotype was observed many times. At one of its ends the junction is not consistent with the germline gene, which may arise from a read error. The chain has TRBV5-4 and TRBJ2-3; D remains ambiguous. CDR1 SGHNT and CDR2 YYREEE come from the germline V gene (reference sequence). The CDR3 extends over 13 amino acids. The CDR3: CASSLDRTDTQYF. The CDR3 DNA follows: TGCGCCAGCAGCTTGGACCGCACAGATACGCAGTATTTT.

The chain carries TRBV11-2 and TRBJ2-2; TRBD1 matches 10 bases. V lost 4 bases, J lost 6 bases, and 11 bases stayed unmatched. The V gene's germline CDR1 is SGHAT and CDR2 FQNNGV. This CDR3 spans 17 amino acids. The CDR3 protein is CASSSLNRDRGAGELFF. DNA of the CDR3: TGTGCCAGCAGCTCCCTAAACCGGGACAGGGGAGCCGGGGAGCTGTTTTTT.

This clonotype was seen at least ten times. The chain combines TRBV18 with TRBJ1-3; D is unclear. The CDR3 is 14 residues long. V was cut by 6 bases and J by 0 bases, with 9 bases left in between. CDR1 and CDR2 (germline): KGHSH, LQKENI. The CDR3 DNA sequence: TGTGCCAGCTCCCTAGGCGGCTCTGGAAACACCATATATTTT. Its protein is CASSLGGSGNTIYF. The full variable domain, completed using reference TRBV18 and TRBJ1-3, is NAGVMQNPRHLVRRRGQEARLRCSPMKGHSHVYWYRQLPEEGLKFMVYLQKENIIDESGMPKERFSAEFPKEGPSILRIQQVVRGDSAAYFCASSLGGSGNTIYFGEGSWLTVV.

The chain combines TRBV15 with TRBJ1-1; D not certain. This CDR3 spans 12 amino acids. V lost 0 bases and J 7 bases, leaving 6 bases between the germline ends. CDR1 is LNHNV and CDR2 is YYDKDF in the germline V gene (reference sequence). The CDR3 here is CATSREMNEAFF. For the CDR3, the DNA is TGTGCCACCAGCAGAGAGATGAATGAAGCTTTCTTT.

The rearrangement links TRBV15 to TRBJ1-2; D unclear. Deletions cut 0 bases from V and 7 bases from J, with 12 bases between. Germline-derived CDR1 and CDR2 are LNHNV and YYDKDF (reference sequence). The CDR3 totals 14 residues. The CDR3 protein is CATSRDEGVFGYTF. In DNA, the CDR3 is TGTGCCACCAGCAGAGATGAGGGAGTTTTTGGCTACACCTTC.

The chain is built from TRBV27 and TRBJ2-6; D unresolved. The germline V gene has CDR1 MNHEY and CDR2 SMNVEV (reference sequence). CDR3 size: 15 residues. V dropped 4 bases and J dropped 0 bases, with 7 bases sitting between them. This chain's CDR3 is CASSSTPSGANVLTF. CDR3 sequence (DNA): TGTGCCAGCAGTTCGACCCCCTCTGGGGCCAACGTCCTGACTTTC.

The genes are TRBV28 and TRBJ2-3; D remains ambiguous. This CDR3 is 14 amino acids long. V dropped 5 bases and J dropped 6 bases, with 15 bases sitting between them. CDR1 and CDR2 (germline): MDHEN, SYDVKM. The CDR3 DNA is TGTGCCAGCAGTCCGTGGTCCACCGCGGATACGCAGTATTTT. This translates into CASSPWSTADTQYF.

In its sample, this clonotype was seen a few times. This chain joins TRBV28 and TRBJ2-7; D is possibly TRBD1 (6 bases). Per the germline V gene, CDR1 is MDHEN and CDR2 is SYDVKM. This CDR3 comprises 11 residues. The germline V and J ends were trimmed by 10 bases and 13 bases, with 20 bases remaining between them. CDR3 nucleotide sequence: TGTGCCACAAAGAGGGGACACGCCGTTTACGTC. It translates to CATKRGHAVYV.